This T cell receptor beta chain was recovered during a study of CXCR3 chemokines and chemotherapy response in bladder cancer. MiXCR was run by TCRdb on the PCR reads, yielding one entry per CDR3 protein. The data hold roughly 3,000 distinct CDR3 sequences, with around 17% observed a single time. By share, this clonotype ranks as medium-sized (0.01 to 0.1%). V dropped 1 base and J dropped 4 bases, with 15 bases sitting between them. Looked up from germline, CDR1 is SEHNR and CDR2 is FQNEAQ (reference sequence). This CDR3 comprises 16 residues. The biological material was taken from a patient whose treatment included neoadjuvant chemotherapy. The J gene is TRBJ2-3, the V gene TRBV7-9; the D gene is possibly TRBD1 (6 bases). The clonotype originates from a human donor with bladder cancer that did not respond to neoadjuvant chemotherapy. The CDR3 region is CASSLEVGANADTQYF. CDR3 in DNA: TGTGCCAGCAGCTTAGAGGTGGGGGCAAACGCAGATACGCAGTATTTT.